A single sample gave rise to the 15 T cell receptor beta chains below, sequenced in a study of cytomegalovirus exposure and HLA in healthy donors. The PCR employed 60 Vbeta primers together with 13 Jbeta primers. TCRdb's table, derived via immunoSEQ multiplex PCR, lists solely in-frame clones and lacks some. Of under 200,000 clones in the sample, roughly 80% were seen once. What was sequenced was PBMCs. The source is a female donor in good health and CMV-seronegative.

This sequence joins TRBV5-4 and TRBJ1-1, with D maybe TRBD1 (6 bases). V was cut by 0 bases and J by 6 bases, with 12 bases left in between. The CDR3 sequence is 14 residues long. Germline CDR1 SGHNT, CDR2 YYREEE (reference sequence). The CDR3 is CASSLATGYPEAFF. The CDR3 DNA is TGTGCCAGCAGCTTGGCGACAGGCTACCCTGAAGCTTTCTTT.

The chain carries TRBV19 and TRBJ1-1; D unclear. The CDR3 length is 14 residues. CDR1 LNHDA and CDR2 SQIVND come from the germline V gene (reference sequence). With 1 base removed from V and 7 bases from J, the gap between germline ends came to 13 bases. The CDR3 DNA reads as TGTGCCAGTAGTATAGGGAGCAGTTTCAATGAAGCTTTCTTT. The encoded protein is CASSIGSSFNEAFF. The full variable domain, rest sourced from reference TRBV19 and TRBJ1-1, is DGGITQSPKYLFRKEGQNVTLSCEQNLNHDAMYWYRQDPGQGLRLIYYSQIVNDFQKGDIAEGYSVSREKKESFPLTVTSAQKNPTAFYLCASSIGSSFNEAFFGQGTRLTVV.

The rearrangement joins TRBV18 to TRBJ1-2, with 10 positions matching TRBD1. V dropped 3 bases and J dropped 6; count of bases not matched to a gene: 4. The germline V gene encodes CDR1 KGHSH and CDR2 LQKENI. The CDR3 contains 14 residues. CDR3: CASSPSDRGHGYTF. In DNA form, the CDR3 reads TGTGCCAGCTCACCTTCCGACAGGGGGCATGGCTACACCTTC.

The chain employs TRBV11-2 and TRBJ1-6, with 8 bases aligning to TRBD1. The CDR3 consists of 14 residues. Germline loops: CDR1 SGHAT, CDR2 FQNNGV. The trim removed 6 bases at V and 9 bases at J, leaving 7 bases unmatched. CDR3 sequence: CASRGQGRFSPLHF. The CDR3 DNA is TGTGCCAGCAGAGGACAGGGAAGATTTTCACCCCTCCACTTT.

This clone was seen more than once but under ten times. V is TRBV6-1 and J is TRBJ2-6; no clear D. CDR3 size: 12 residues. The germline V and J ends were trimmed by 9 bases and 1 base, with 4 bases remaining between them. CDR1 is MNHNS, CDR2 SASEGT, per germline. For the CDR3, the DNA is TGTGCCAGTGAGTCTGGGGCCAACGTCCTGACTTTC. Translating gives CASESGANVLTF.

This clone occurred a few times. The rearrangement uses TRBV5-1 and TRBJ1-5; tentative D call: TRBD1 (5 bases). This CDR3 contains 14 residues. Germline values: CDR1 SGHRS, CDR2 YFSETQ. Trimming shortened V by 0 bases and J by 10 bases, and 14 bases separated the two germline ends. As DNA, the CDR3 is TGCGCCAGCAGCTTGGGGGATGAACAGGACCCCCAGCATTTT. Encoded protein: CASSLGDEQDPQHF.

For the CDR3, the DNA is TGTGCCAGCAGTCCCCATACCGTCAGAAACACTGAAGCTTTCTTT. It specifies CASSPHTVRNTEAFF. The chain employs TRBV28 and TRBJ1-1; D is unclear. V lost 5 bases, J lost 2 bases, and 15 bases lay in between. The length of the CDR3 is 15 residues. Per germline, CDR1 MDHEN and CDR2 SYDVKM. Looking up the rest from reference TRBV28 and TRBJ1-1 gives the full variable domain: DVKVTQSSRYLVKRTGEKVFLECVQDMDHENMFWYRQDPGLGLRLIYFSYDVKMKEKGDIPEGYSVSREKKERFSLILESASTNQTSMYLCASSPHTVRNTEAFFGQGTRLTVV.

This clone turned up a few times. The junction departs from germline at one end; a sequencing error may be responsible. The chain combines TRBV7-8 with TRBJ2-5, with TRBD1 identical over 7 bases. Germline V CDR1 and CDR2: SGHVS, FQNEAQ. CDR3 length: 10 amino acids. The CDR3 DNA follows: TGTGCCAGCAGCCTCTCAGGGACAGACTTC. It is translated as CASSLSGTDF. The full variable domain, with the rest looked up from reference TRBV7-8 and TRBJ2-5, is GAGVSQSPRYKVAKRGQDVALRCDPISGHVSLFWYQQALGQGPEFLTYFQNEAQLDKSGLPSDRFFAERPEGSVSTLKIQRTQQEDSAVYLCASSLSGTDFGPGTRLLVL.

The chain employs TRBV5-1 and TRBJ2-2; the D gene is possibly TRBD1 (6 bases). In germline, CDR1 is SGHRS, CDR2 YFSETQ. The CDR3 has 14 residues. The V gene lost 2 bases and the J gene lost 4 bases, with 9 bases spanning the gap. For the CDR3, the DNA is TGCGCCAGCAGCTTTCAGGGGCGCACCGGGGAGCTGTTTTTT. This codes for CASSFQGRTGELFF.

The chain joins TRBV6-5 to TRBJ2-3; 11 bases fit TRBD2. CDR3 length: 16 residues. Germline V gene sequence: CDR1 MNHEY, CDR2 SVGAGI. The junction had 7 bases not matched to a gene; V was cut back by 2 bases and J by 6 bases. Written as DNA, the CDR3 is TGTGCCAGCAGTTACGCAACTAGCGGGGGTCGGGATACGCAGTATTTT. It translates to CASSYATSGGRDTQYF.

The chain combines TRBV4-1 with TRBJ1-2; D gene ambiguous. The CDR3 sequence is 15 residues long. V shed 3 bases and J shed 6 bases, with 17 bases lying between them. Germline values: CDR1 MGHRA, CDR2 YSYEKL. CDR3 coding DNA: TGCGCCAGCAGCCACCCCGACCGGTCTCGGGATGGCTACACCTTC. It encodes CASSHPDRSRDGYTF.

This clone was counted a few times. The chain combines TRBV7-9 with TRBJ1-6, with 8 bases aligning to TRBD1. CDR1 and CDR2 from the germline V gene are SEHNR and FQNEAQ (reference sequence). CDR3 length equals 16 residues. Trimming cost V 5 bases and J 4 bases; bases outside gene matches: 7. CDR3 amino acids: CASSHGQGFYNSPLHF. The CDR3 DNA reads TGTGCCAGCAGCCATGGACAGGGATTTTATAATTCACCCCTCCACTTT. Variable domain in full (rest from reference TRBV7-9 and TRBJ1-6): DTGVSQNPRHKITKRGQNVTFRCDPISEHNRLYWYRQTLGQGPEFLTYFQNEAQLEKSRLLSDRFSAERPKGSFSTLEIQRTEQGDSAMYLCASSHGQGFYNSPLHFGNGTRLTVT.

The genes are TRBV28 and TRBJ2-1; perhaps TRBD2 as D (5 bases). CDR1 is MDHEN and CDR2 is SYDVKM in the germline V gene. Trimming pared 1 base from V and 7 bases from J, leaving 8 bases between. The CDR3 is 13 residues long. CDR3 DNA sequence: TGTGCCAGCAGTTTATCGGAGCGGAATGAGCAGTTCTTC. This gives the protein CASSLSERNEQFF.

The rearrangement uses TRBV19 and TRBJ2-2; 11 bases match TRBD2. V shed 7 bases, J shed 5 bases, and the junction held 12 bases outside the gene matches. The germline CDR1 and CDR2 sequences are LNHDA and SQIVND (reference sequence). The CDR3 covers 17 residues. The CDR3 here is CASNSLTSGSITGELFF. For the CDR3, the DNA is TGTGCCAGTAACTCTCTAACTAGCGGGAGCATTACCGGGGAGCTGTTTTTT.

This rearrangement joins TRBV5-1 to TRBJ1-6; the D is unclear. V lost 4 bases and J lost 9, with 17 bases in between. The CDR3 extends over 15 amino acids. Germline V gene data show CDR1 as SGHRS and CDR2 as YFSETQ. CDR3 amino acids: CASSARTSEGSPLHF. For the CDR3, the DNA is TGCGCCAGCAGCGCGCGGACCTCTGAGGGTTCACCCCTCCACTTT. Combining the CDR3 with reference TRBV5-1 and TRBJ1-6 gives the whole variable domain KAGVTQTPRYLIKTRGQQVTLSCSPISGHRSVSWYQQTPGQGLQFLFEYFSETQRNKGNFPGRFSGRQFSNSRSEMNVSTLELGDSALYLCASSARTSEGSPLHFGNGTRLTVT.